This TCR beta chain derives from a study of blood T cell repertoires in COVID-19. In the study overall: PBMCs, B-cell-depleted T cells, or T cells provided the cDNA or gDNA that made up the material.

Study processing details: Amplification of reference gene primers was used by the study to estimate nucleated cell counts. Generated by immunoSEQ multiplex PCR, the TCRdb table keeps only in-frame clones and is missing some. That table is the source of V, J and clone size, and D and trimming were worked out from the DNA. Here the sample spans about 270,000 clones, roughly 84% being singletons. Patients of the Seattle cohort, enrolled during active infection, were followed longitudinally. The V and J ends lost 7 bases and 5 bases, in that order; junction bases with no gene match: 6. This CDR3 is 14 amino acids long. Germline V CDR1 and CDR2: SQVTM, ANQGSEA.

The sequence came from a human donor with COVID-19, enrolled during active disease. The donor label of this sample is uncertain. The sample consisted of peripheral blood. The gene calls are TRBV29-1 and TRBJ2-2, with 11 bases that match TRBD1. The CDR3, as DNA: TGCAGCGCCAATGGACAGGGGGCGACCGGGGAGCTGTTTTTT. Translation gives CSANGQGATGELFF.